These 21 T cell receptor beta chains came from one sample sequenced in a study of radiotherapy plus CTLA-4 blockade in lung cancer. Only in-frame clones appear in the TCRdb table, and some are missing; sequencing was by immunoSEQ multiplex PCR. This sample yields some 110,000 clones, of which 65% to 85% are seen a single time; approximately 5.2% belongs to the top ten. The input for sequencing was peripheral blood, taken from a patient treated with radiotherapy plus ipilimumab. These receptors all come from a human donor with non-small cell lung cancer who had a partial response to radiotherapy plus ipilimumab.

The rearrangement uses TRBV6-5 and TRBJ2-7, with D unresolved. This CDR3 is built from 13 residues. Germline V gene sequence: CDR1 MNHEY, CDR2 SVGAGI. V shed 6 bases and J shed 3 bases, with 12 bases lying between them. DNA of the CDR3: TGTGCCAGCAGGAGTAGTATTATCTACGAGCAGTACTTC. Translated, it gives CASRSSIIYEQYF.

This chain uses TRBV7-9 with TRBJ1-2; D is ambiguous. Trimming took 5 bases from V and 8 from J, leaving 24 bases between them. The V gene's germline CDR1 is SEHNR and CDR2 FQNEAQ (reference sequence). The CDR3 is 16 residues long. Here the CDR3 reads CASSRSAAEVTEGYTF. The CDR3, as DNA: TGTGCCAGCAGCCGATCAGCGGCAGAGGTGACGGAGGGCTACACCTTC.

The V gene is TRBV7-9, the J gene TRBJ1-1; D gene uncertain. The V gene's germline CDR1 is SEHNR and CDR2 FQNEAQ (reference sequence). The CDR3 length is 12 residues. The germline V and J ends were trimmed by 7 bases and 6 bases, with 12 bases remaining between them. CDR3 residues: CASTVSGAEAFF. In DNA form, the CDR3 reads TGTGCCAGCACCGTAAGCGGGGCTGAAGCTTTCTTT.

This clone was picked up a small number of times. The chain joins TRBV28 to TRBJ2-5, with D possibly being TRBD2 (5 bases). Germline-derived CDR1 and CDR2 are MDHEN and SYDVKM. CDR3 size: 13 residues. V was pared by 10 bases and J by 2 bases, with 14 bases between. The CDR3 spells CATNTGVQETQYF. The CDR3 bases are TGTGCCACCAACACCGGGGTACAAGAGACCCAGTACTTC.

This clone was recorded once. The rearrangement uses TRBV27 and TRBJ1-5, with 9 positions matching TRBD1. The CDR3 consists of 18 residues. V shed 5 bases, J shed 4 bases, and the junction held 15 bases outside the gene matches. Germline V gene data show CDR1 as MNHEY and CDR2 as SMNVEV (reference sequence). The CDR3 DNA sequence: TGTGCCAGCAGTCCACGCCGGGACAGGGATCCCCATAATCAGCCCCAGCATTTT. Translation: CASSPRRDRDPHNQPQHF.

This chain uses TRBV7-8 with TRBJ1-4; 7 nucleotides line up with TRBD1. The trim removed 5 bases at V and 5 bases at J, leaving 5 bases unmatched. This CDR3 is built from 14 residues. The germline V gene has CDR1 SGHVS and CDR2 FQNEAQ. The chain's CDR3 is CASSRGGANEKLFF. CDR3 nucleotide sequence: TGTGCCAGCAGCCGAGGGGGCGCGAATGAAAAACTGTTTTTT.

This rearrangement joins TRBV18 to TRBJ2-1; D call uncertain. CDR1 is KGHSH and CDR2 is LQKENI in the germline V gene. V lost 2 bases and J 0 bases, leaving 8 bases between the germline ends. This CDR3 is built from 15 residues. The CDR3 bases are TGTGCCAGCTCACCAGTATCGAGCTCCTACAATGAGCAGTTCTTC. Translating it yields CASSPVSSSYNEQFF.

The chain has TRBV28 and TRBJ1-2, with D unclear. The CDR3 spans 13 residues. Trimming removed 3 bases from V and 3 bases from J, with 8 bases in between. Germline values: CDR1 MDHEN, CDR2 SYDVKM. This chain's CDR3 is CASSFGRYYGYTF. The CDR3 DNA sequence: TGTGCCAGCAGTTTCGGCAGGTACTATGGCTACACCTTC.

The V call is TRBV7-9, the J call TRBJ2-7, with a weak D call TRBD1 (5 bases). The ends were cut back, 1 base at V and 6 bases at J, with 19 bases in the middle. Germline assignment: CDR1 SEHNR and CDR2 FQNEAQ (reference sequence). The CDR3 loop spans 16 amino acids. CDR3 loop: CASSLGRSAGSREQYF. CDR3 DNA sequence: TGTGCCAGCAGCTTAGGACGCTCCGCAGGGTCTCGCGAGCAGTACTTC. The entire variable domain, with the rest obtained from reference TRBV7-9 and TRBJ2-7, is as follows: DTGVSQNPRHKITKRGQNVTFRCDPISEHNRLYWYRQTLGQGPEFLTYFQNEAQLEKSRLLSDRFSAERPKGSFSTLEIQRTEQGDSAMYLCASSLGRSAGSREQYFGPGTRLTVT.

This chain uses TRBV28 with TRBJ2-7, with a weak D call TRBD2 (6 bases). Looked up from germline, CDR1 is MDHEN and CDR2 is SYDVKM. Trimming stripped 6 bases from V and 1 base from J, with 10 bases between. The CDR3 totals 13 residues. In DNA, the CDR3 is TGTGCCAGCAGCTTTGGGACTTCCTACGAGCAGTACGTC. Translation: CASSFGTSYEQYV.

This chain's CDR3 is CASSLARRGLYEQYF. Written as DNA, the CDR3 is TGTGCCAGCAGCTTAGCGCGGCGGGGTCTCTACGAGCAGTACTTC. The chain is built from TRBV11-2 and TRBJ2-7; tentatively, D is TRBD2 (6 bases). The CDR3 consists of 15 residues. Trimming cost V 1 base and J 3 bases, with 13 bases left between them. Germline CDR1 and CDR2: SGHAT and FQNNGV.

The V call is TRBV11-3, the J call TRBJ2-5; D gene ambiguous. The V and J ends lost 1 base and 5 bases respectively, with 8 bases between them. The CDR3 covers 13 residues. CDR1 and CDR2 (germline): SGHNT, YENEEA. The CDR3 DNA sequence: TGTGCCAGCAGCTTAGGAGATGTGGAGACCCAGTACTTC. Translated, it gives CASSLGDVETQYF.

The chain employs TRBV7-4 and TRBJ2-7; 7 nucleotides line up with TRBD2. This CDR3 comprises 17 residues. V was pared by 2 bases and J by 3 bases, with 13 bases of the junction left unmatched. Germline V gene lookup returns CDR1 SGHVT and CDR2 SQSDAQ. The CDR3 DNA reads as TGTGCCAGCAGCTTATCAACACCAAAGCGGGATGGCTACGAGCAGTACGTC. It translates to CASSLSTPKRDGYEQYV.

J is TRBJ2-7 and V is TRBV5-1; no clear D gene. The CDR3 covers 14 residues. In germline, CDR1 is SGHRS, CDR2 YFSETQ. V was trimmed by 3 bases and J by 7 bases, leaving 17 bases between them. The CDR3 coding sequence is TGCGCCAGCAGCTCTCCGACGGAGACCTCGGAGCAGTACTTC. Translation gives CASSSPTETSEQYF. Looking up the rest from reference TRBV5-1 and TRBJ2-7 gives the full variable domain: KAGVTQTPRYLIKTRGQQVTLSCSPISGHRSVSWYQQTPGQGLQFLFEYFSETQRNKGNFPGRFSGRQFSNSRSEMNVSTLELGDSALYLCASSSPTETSEQYFGPGTRLTVT.

This chain uses TRBV9 with TRBJ2-3, with TRBD2 matching 7 bases. The germline gives CDR1 SGDLS, CDR2 YYNGEE. V dropped 0 bases and J dropped 6; count of bases not matched to a gene: 7. This CDR3 has 15 amino acids. CDR3 bases: TGTGCCAGCAGCGTAGGGGGAGGGCCGGCGGATACGCAGTATTTT. Translating gives CASSVGGGPADTQYF.

The V call is TRBV6-5, the J call TRBJ1-5; D not certain. CDR1 and CDR2 (germline): MNHEY, SVGAGI. Trimming took off 0 bases at V and 4 bases at J, with 7 bases between the two ends. The CDR3 consists of 14 residues. The CDR3 is CASSYSRDNQPQHF. The CDR3 region has the DNA TGTGCCAGCAGTTACTCTCGGGATAATCAGCCCCAGCATTTT.

This chain links TRBV30 with TRBJ2-4; D unresolved. V dropped 3 bases and J dropped 11 bases, with 14 bases sitting between them. This CDR3 comprises 12 residues. Germline CDR1 and CDR2: GTSNPN and SVGIG (reference sequence). The CDR3 region has the DNA TGTGCCTGGAGATCCGACGGAGTGTTTCAGTACTTC. It yields the protein CAWRSDGVFQYF.

This clone appeared a few times. This sequence joins TRBV2 and TRBJ1-1; D ambiguous. The CDR3 is 12 residues long. The V gene's germline CDR1 is SNHLY and CDR2 FYNNEI. Trimming left V 2 bases short and J 3 bases short, with 4 bases between. DNA for the CDR3: TGTGCCAGCAGTGAATCCTACACTGAAGCTTTCTTT. As protein: CASSESYTEAFF.

This sequence joins TRBV5-4 and TRBJ1-2; TRBD1 aligns across 9 bases. Per germline, CDR1 SGHNT and CDR2 YYREEE (reference sequence). The junction had 2 bases not matched to a gene; V was cut back by 2 bases and J by 0 bases. This CDR3 has 15 amino acids. CDR3 protein: CASSFRQGANYGYTF. The CDR3 DNA sequence: TGTGCCAGCAGCTTCCGACAGGGGGCTAACTATGGCTACACCTTC.

The rearrangement links TRBV28 to TRBJ2-7, with D uncertain. Trimming shortened V by 3 bases and J by 1 base, and 16 bases separated the two germline ends. Germline V CDR1 and CDR2: MDHEN, SYDVKM. The CDR3 consists of 16 residues. The DNA for the CDR3 is TGTGCCAGCAGTTTGGCCGTCGCTTCAGGATCCTACGAGCAGTACTTC. It encodes CASSLAVASGSYEQYF.

The chain is built from TRBV4-1 and TRBJ2-4; 7 nucleotides line up with TRBD1. V trimming: 1 base; J trimming: 0 bases; junction bases outside the gene matches: 6. Germline V gene lookup returns CDR1 MGHRA and CDR2 YSYEKL. CDR3 length equals 17 residues. Here the CDR3 reads CASSQGSSGGAKNIQYF. DNA of the CDR3: TGCGCCAGCAGCCAAGGAAGTTCAGGGGGAGCCAAAAACATTCAGTACTTC.